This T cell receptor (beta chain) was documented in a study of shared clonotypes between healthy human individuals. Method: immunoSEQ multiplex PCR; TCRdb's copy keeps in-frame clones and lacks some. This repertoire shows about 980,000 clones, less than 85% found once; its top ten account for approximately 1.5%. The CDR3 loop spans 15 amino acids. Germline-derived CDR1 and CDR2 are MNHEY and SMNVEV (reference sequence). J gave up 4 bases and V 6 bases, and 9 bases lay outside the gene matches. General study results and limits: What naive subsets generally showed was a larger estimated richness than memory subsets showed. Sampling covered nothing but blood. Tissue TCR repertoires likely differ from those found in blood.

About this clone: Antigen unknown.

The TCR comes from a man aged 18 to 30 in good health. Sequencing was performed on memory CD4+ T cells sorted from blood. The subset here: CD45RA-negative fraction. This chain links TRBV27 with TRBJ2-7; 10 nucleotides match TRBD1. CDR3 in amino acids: CASSSAGTGDYEQYF. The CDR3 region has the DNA TGTGCCAGCAGCTCCGCCGGGACAGGGGATTACGAGCAGTACTTC.